A single sample is the source of the 20 T cell receptor beta chains below, sequenced in a study of T cells in localized non-small cell lung cancer. Sequenced by immunoSEQ multiplex PCR; TCRdb stores in-frame clones only, minus some. The sample records roughly 40,000 clones, 83% being singletons. Material: PBMCs, obtained before any cancer treatment. The source of these receptors is a man aged 40 to 75 with stage II lung adenocarcinoma.

The genes are TRBV28 and TRBJ2-5, with D perhaps matching TRBD2 (6 bases). The germline V gene encodes CDR1 MDHEN and CDR2 SYDVKM. V lost 6 bases and J 3 bases, leaving 17 bases between the germline ends. The CDR3 loop spans 15 amino acids. CDR3 DNA: TGTGCCAGCAGCCCAGCGGGTCTAGCAGAAGAGACCCAGTACTTC. Protein: CASSPAGLAEETQYF.

The rearrangement links TRBV19 to TRBJ1-1; TRBD1 might be the D (5 bases). CDR1 is LNHDA, CDR2 SQIVND, per germline (reference sequence). The CDR3 has 14 amino acids. Between the trimmed V and J ends, which lost 3 bases and 1 base, there was a span of 9 bases. The CDR3 sequence: CASSIQQGNTEAFF. The CDR3 DNA sequence: TGTGCCAGTAGTATTCAGCAGGGGAACACTGAAGCTTTCTTT. The whole variable domain, filled in from reference TRBV19 and TRBJ1-1, reads DGGITQSPKYLFRKEGQNVTLSCEQNLNHDAMYWYRQDPGQGLRLIYYSQIVNDFQKGDIAEGYSVSREKKESFPLTVTSAQKNPTAFYLCASSIQQGNTEAFFGQGTRLTVV.

CDR3 bases: TGTGCCAGCAGCACTATCGGGGGACACACCAAAGAGACCCAGTACTTC. Residues: CASSTIGGHTKETQYF. The gene calls are TRBV11-2 and TRBJ2-5; D tentatively reads TRBD1 or TRBD2 (6 bases each). CDR1 is SGHAT and CDR2 is FQNNGV in the germline V gene. Trimming stripped 5 bases from V and 3 bases from J, with 19 bases between. The CDR3 consists of 16 residues.

A remark on this clone: Mismatch with germline at one junction end may stem from a read error. The chain has TRBV5-1 and TRBJ2-3; 8 nucleotides match TRBD1. This CDR3 region has 14 residues. Germline assignment: CDR1 SGHRS and CDR2 YFSETQ. The CDR3 spells CTSSLGQAGDTQYF. The CDR3 nucleotides are TGCACCAGCAGCTTGGGACAGGCTGGGGATACGCAGTATTTT.

The rearrangement joins TRBV11-2 to TRBJ1-6; D possibly corresponds to TRBD1 (6 bases). This CDR3 has 14 amino acids. Germline V gene lookup returns CDR1 SGHAT and CDR2 FQNNGV. V dropped 3 bases and J dropped 8 bases, with 11 bases sitting between them. CDR3 DNA: TGTGCCAGCAGCTTGATATCAGGGGATTCACCCCTCCACTTT. Translating it yields CASSLISGDSPLHF.

The V and J genes are TRBV20-1 and TRBJ2-3; D ambiguous. Trimming pared 3 bases from V and 6 bases from J, leaving 4 bases between. The CDR3 totals 10 residues. Germline loops: CDR1 DFQATT, CDR2 SNEGSKA (reference sequence). The DNA for the CDR3 is TGCAGTGCTAGTGGGGATACGCAGTATTTT. Amino acids: CSASGDTQYF.

This clone was counted between two and nine times. V is TRBV7-2 and J is TRBJ2-3; perhaps TRBD1 as D (6 bases). CDR1 SGHTA and CDR2 FQGNSA come from the germline V gene. The V gene lost 3 bases and the J gene lost 3 bases, with 19 bases spanning the gap. This CDR3 is 17 amino acids long. CDR3 sequence (DNA): TGTGCCAGCAGCTTTTACCCCCAGGGGAAATTGACAGATACGCAGTATTTT. Residues: CASSFYPQGKLTDTQYF.

The rearrangement joins TRBV11-1 to TRBJ1-1; D is undetermined. The germline gives CDR1 SGHAT, CDR2 FQDESV (reference sequence). Trimming cost V 2 bases and J 1 base, with 5 bases left between them. CDR3 length equals 13 residues. CDR3 amino acids: CASSLWENTEAFF. DNA of the CDR3: TGTGCCAGCAGCTTATGGGAGAACACTGAAGCTTTCTTT.

The V call is TRBV12-5, the J call TRBJ1-6, with D possibly TRBD1 on 5 matching bases. Trimming took off 1 base at V and 10 bases at J, with 11 bases between the two ends. This CDR3 is 14 amino acids long. Germline CDR1 reads LGHNT; CDR2 reads FRNRAP. DNA of the CDR3: TGTGCTAGTGGTTTGGGGCCTCGGGGGTCACCCCTCCACTTT. Protein product: CASGLGPRGSPLHF.

The CDR3 bases are TGTGCCAGCAGTGAAGGGGACAGGTATAGGTCACCCCTCCACTTT. Translating it yields CASSEGDRYRSPLHF. This chain links TRBV6-1 with TRBJ1-6; TRBD1 matches at 8 bases. Germline CDR1 reads MNHNS; CDR2 reads SASEGT. The CDR3 has 15 residues. With 1 base clipped from V and 10 bases from J, the junction kept 6 bases outside the gene matches.

J is TRBJ1-3 and V is TRBV30; D not resolved. CDR1 is GTSNPN, CDR2 SVGIG, per germline (reference sequence). Trimming removed 1 base from V and 0 bases from J, with 4 bases in between. The CDR3 covers 13 residues. The CDR3 reads CAWSEVSGNTIYF. The DNA of the CDR3 is TGTGCCTGGAGTGAGGTCTCTGGAAACACCATATATTTT.

The chain links TRBV10-3 to TRBJ2-1, with D uncertain. Per the germline V gene, CDR1 is ENHRY and CDR2 is SYGVKD. V lost 9 bases to trimming and J lost 3 bases, with 6 bases between them. The CDR3 runs 11 residues. In DNA form, the CDR3 reads TGTGCCATAGGAGTCTACAATGAGCAGTTCTTC. Encoded protein: CAIGVYNEQFF.

V is TRBV11-2 and J is TRBJ1-3, with 9 bases fitting TRBD1. The V gene end was trimmed by 5 bases and the J gene end by 4 bases; junction bases not matched to a gene: 6. Germline loops: CDR1 SGHAT, CDR2 FQNNGV. The CDR3 is 15 residues long. As DNA, the CDR3 is TGTGCCAGCAGCCCACAGGGGGCGAAAGGAAACACCATATATTTT. As protein: CASSPQGAKGNTIYF.

This chain links TRBV7-8 with TRBJ1-1, with 9 positions matching TRBD1. The CDR3 is 15 amino acids. Germline CDR1 reads SGHVS; CDR2 reads FQNEAQ. Trimming took 5 bases from V and 2 from J; bases not matched to a gene: 6. The CDR3, as DNA: TGTGCCAGCAGCCGTCGGGACAGGGCTAACACTGAAGCTTTCTTT. Protein: CASSRRDRANTEAFF.

V gene TRBV4-1 combines with J gene TRBJ1-1; TRBD1 might be the D (5 bases). Trimming pared 0 bases from V and 4 bases from J, leaving 15 bases between. Germline CDR1 MGHRA, CDR2 YSYEKL. CDR3 length: 16 residues. The CDR3 DNA reads as TGCGCCAGCAGCCAAGATTTTAAGGGGACGGCCACTGAAGCTTTCTTT. This gives the protein CASSQDFKGTATEAFF.

This CDR3 reads CASSLVQGGQTQYF. The CDR3 region has the DNA TGTGCCAGCAGCTTGGTACAGGGGGGTCAGACCCAGTACTTC. The chain recombines TRBV5-6 with TRBJ2-5; TRBD1 matches at 8 bases. Germline CDR1 and CDR2: SGHDT and YYEEEE. The CDR3 contains 14 residues. The ends lost 0 bases at V and 6 bases at J; junction bases unmatched: 4.

The V gene is TRBV13, the J gene TRBJ2-3; D remains unclear. Germline loops: CDR1 PRHDT, CDR2 FYEKMQ (reference sequence). The CDR3 runs 11 residues. Trimming left V 8 bases short and J 4 bases short, with 7 bases between. CDR3 nucleotide sequence: TGTGCCAGCGGGTTGCCAGATACGCAGTATTTT. Amino acids: CASGLPDTQYF.

CDR3 protein: CASSPRGEETQYF. DNA of the CDR3: TGTGCCAGCTCACCACGCGGGGAAGAGACCCAGTACTTC. The V call is TRBV18, the J call TRBJ2-5, with D possibly TRBD2 on 6 matching bases. Germline V gives CDR1 KGHSH, CDR2 LQKENI. This CDR3 is built from 13 residues. Trimming took off 1 base at V and 3 bases at J, with 6 bases between the two ends.

The V call is TRBV7-9, the J call TRBJ2-5, with 9 bases that match TRBD2. The CDR3 totals 15 residues. Unmatched junction bases numbered 7, after V lost 3 bases and J lost 5 bases. Germline V gene lookup returns CDR1 SEHNR and CDR2 FQNEAQ (reference sequence). CDR3 region: CASSLRRGGRETQYF. CDR3 DNA: TGTGCCAGCAGCTTGCGGCGGGGGGGCAGGGAGACCCAGTACTTC.

The V call is TRBV5-5, the J call TRBJ2-2; TRBD1 aligns across 9 bases. CDR1 SGHKS and CDR2 YYEKEE come from the germline V gene (reference sequence). With 5 bases clipped from V and 5 bases from J, the junction kept 4 bases outside the gene matches. The CDR3 length is 14 residues. CDR3 sequence: CASRAGQGTGELFF. The CDR3 DNA is TGTGCCAGCAGGGCCGGACAGGGGACCGGGGAGCTGTTTTTT.